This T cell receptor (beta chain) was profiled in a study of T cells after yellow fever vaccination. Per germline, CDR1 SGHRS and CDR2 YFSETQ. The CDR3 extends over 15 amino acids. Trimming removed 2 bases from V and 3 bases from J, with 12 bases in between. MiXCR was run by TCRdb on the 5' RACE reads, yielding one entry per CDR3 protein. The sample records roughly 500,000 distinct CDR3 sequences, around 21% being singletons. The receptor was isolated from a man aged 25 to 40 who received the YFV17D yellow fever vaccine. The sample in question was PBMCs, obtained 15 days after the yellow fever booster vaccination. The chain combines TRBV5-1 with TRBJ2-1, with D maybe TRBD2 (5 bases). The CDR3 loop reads CASSFGPGNYNEQFF. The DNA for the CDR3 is TGCGCCAGCAGCTTTGGGCCGGGGAACTACAATGAGCAGTTCTTC. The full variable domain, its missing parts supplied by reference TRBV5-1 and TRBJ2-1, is KAGVTQTPRYLIKTRGQQVTLSCSPISGHRSVSWYQQTPGQGLQFLFEYFSETQRNKGNFPGRFSGRQFSNSRSEMNVSTLELGDSALYLCASSFGPGNYNEQFFGPGTRLTVL.